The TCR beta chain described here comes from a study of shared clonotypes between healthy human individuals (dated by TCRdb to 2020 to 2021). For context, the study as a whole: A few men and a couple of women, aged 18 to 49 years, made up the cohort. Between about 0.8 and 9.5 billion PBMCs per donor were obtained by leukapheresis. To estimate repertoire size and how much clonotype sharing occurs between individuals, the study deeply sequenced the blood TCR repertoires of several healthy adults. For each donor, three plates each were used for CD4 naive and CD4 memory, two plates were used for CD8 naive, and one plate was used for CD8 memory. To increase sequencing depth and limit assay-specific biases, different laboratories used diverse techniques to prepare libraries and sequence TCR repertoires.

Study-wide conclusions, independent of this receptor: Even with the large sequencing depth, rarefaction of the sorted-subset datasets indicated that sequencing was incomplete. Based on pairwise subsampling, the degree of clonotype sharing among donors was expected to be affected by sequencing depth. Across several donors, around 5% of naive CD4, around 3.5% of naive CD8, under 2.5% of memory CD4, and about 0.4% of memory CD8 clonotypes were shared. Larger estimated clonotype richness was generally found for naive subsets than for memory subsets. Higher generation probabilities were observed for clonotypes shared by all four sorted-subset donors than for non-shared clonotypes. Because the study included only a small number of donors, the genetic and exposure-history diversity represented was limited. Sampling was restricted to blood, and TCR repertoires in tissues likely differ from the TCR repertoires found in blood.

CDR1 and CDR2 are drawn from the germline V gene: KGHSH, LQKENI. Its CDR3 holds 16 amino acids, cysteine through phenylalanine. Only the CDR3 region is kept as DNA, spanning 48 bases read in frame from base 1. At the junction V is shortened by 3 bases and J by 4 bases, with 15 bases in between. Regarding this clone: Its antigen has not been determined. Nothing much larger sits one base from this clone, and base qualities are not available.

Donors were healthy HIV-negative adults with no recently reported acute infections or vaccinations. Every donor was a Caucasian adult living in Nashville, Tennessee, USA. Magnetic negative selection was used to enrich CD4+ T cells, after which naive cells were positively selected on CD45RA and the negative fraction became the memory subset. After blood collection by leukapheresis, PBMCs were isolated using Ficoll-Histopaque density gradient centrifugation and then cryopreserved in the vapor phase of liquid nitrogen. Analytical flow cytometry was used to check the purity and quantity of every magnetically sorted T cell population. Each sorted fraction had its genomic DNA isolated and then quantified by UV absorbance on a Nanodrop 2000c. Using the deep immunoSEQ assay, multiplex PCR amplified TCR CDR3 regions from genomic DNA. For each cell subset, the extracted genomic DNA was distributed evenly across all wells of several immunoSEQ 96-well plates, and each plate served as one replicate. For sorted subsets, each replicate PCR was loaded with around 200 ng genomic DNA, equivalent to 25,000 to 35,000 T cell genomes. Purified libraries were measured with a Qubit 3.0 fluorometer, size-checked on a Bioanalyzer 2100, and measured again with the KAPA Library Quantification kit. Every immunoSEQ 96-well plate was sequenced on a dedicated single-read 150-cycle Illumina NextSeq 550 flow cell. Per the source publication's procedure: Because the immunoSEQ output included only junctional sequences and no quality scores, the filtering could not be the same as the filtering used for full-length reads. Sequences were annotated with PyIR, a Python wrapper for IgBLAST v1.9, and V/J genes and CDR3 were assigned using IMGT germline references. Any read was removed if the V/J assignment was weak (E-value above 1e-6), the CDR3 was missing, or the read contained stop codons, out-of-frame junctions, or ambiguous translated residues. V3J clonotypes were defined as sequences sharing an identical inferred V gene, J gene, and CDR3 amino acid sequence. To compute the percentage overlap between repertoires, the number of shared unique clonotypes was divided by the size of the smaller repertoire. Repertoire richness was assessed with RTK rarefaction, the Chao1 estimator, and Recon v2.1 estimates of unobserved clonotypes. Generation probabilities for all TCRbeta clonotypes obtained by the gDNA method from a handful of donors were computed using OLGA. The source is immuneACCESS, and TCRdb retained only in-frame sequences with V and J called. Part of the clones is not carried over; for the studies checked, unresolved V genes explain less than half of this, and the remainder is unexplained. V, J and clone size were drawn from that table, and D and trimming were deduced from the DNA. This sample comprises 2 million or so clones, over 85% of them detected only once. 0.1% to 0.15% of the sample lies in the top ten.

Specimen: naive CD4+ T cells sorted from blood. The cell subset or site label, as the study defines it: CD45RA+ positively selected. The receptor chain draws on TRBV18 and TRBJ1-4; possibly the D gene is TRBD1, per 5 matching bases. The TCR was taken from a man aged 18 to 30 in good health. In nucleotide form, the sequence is TGTGCCAGCTCACCGGCCGAGGGACGGCATAATGAAAAACTGTTTTTT. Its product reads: CASSPAEGRHNEKLFF.